The clone carrying this T cell receptor (beta chain) showed up just once. Its antigen is not identified. CD45RO-negative, CCR7-positively selected cells formed the naive CD8 fraction, excluding terminally differentiated effector memory CD45RA+ cells. Sorted-subset replicate PCR reactions contained around 220 ng DNA, corresponding to approximately 30,000 T cell genomes. Original analysis: Filtering differed because ImmunoSEQ produced junction-only sequences that carried no quality scores. The assay was immunoSEQ multiplex PCR, and TCRdb's table has in-frame clones only and misses some. The V and J calls and clone size are taken from that table; D and trimming were inferred from the DNA. Of approximately 810,000 clones in the sample, about 91% were seen once. CDR3 length equals 14 residues. Trimming pared 6 bases from V and 4 bases from J, leaving 15 bases between. Per the germline V gene, CDR1 is MNHEY and CDR2 is SMNVEV (reference sequence).

The source of the sample is a study of shared clonotypes between healthy human individuals. Study-wide results and limits: Larger richness was generally estimated for naive than memory subsets.

The gene calls are TRBV27 and TRBJ1-2, with D unresolved. What was sequenced was naive CD8+ T cells sorted from blood. This clonotype was sampled from a man between 25 and 39 years old in good health. The chain's CDR3 is CASRGGSYSYGYTF. For the CDR3, the DNA is TGTGCCAGCAGGGGCGGCAGCTATAGCTATGGCTACACCTTC.